These 27 T cell receptor beta chains were all obtained from the same sample, sequenced in a study of blood T cell repertoires in COVID-19 (dated by TCRdb to about 2020). Receptor libraries were prepared by the immunoSEQ multiplex PCR assay. This is the immuneACCESS table as TCRdb keeps it, with only in-frame sequences that have V and J called. A part of the clones is gone; compared with another copy, unresolved V genes explain less than half, and the rest is unexplained. Recorded for this sample are roughly 230,000 clones; about 90% of them occurred a single time. The ten largest clones capture about 2% of the sample. Sequenced sample: peripheral blood. These receptor sequences come from a woman aged 60 to 75 with COVID-19, enrolled during active disease.

The rearrangement links TRBV6-5 to TRBJ2-1, with TRBD1 identical over 8 bases. The trim removed 0 bases at V and 10 bases at J, leaving 11 bases unmatched. CDR1 is MNHEY, CDR2 SVGAGI, per germline. The CDR3 runs 16 residues. The CDR3 DNA reads TGTGCCAGCAGTTACTCGGGACAGGCTCGCGTAGGAGAGCAGTTCTTC. This gives the protein CASSYSGQARVGEQFF.

This chain uses TRBV7-2 with TRBJ1-1; D call uncertain. Trimming removed 5 bases from V and 5 bases from J, with 18 bases in between. This CDR3 is built from 15 residues. Germline lookup yields CDR1 SGHTA and CDR2 FQGNSA. CDR3 DNA: TGTGCCAGCAGCCCGAACGGGGTGGCGGGAACTGAAGCTTTCTTT. Translation gives CASSPNGVAGTEAFF.

The V and J genes are TRBV4-3 and TRBJ2-1, with D possibly being TRBD2 (5 bases). The germline V gene encodes CDR1 LGHNA and CDR2 YSLEER. CDR3 length: 14 residues. With 2 bases removed from V and 6 bases from J, the gap between germline ends came to 11 bases. CDR3 sequence reads: CASSQSSGVNEQFF. As DNA, the CDR3 is TGCGCCAGCAGCCAATCGTCCGGGGTCAATGAGCAGTTCTTC.

The J gene is TRBJ1-6, the V gene TRBV9; D remains ambiguous. Germline V gene data show CDR1 as SGDLS and CDR2 as YYNGEE. V lost 1 base and J lost 8, with 10 bases in between. The CDR3 runs to 14 residues. The CDR3 DNA reads TGTGCCAGCAGCGTAATCGGAGTGGATTCACCCCTCCACTTT. Residues: CASSVIGVDSPLHF.

V usage is TRBV10-3 and J usage is TRBJ1-2; TRBD1 might be the D (5 bases). The germline V gene has CDR1 ENHRY and CDR2 SYGVKD. The V and J ends lost 7 bases and 4 bases respectively, with 10 bases between them. The CDR3 extends over 12 amino acids. CDR3 nucleotides: TGTGCCATCACGGCAGGGTCCTATGGCTACACCTTC. It translates to CAITAGSYGYTF.

CDR3 loop: CASSLAGDANTEAFF. The DNA of the CDR3 is TGCGCCAGCAGCTTGGCAGGCGATGCGAACACTGAAGCTTTCTTT. The chain joins TRBV5-1 to TRBJ1-1; D unclear. The CDR3 totals 15 residues. Germline V lookup: CDR1 SGHRS, CDR2 YFSETQ. V was clipped by 0 bases and J by 1 base, with 10 bases between them.

J is TRBJ2-1 and V is TRBV11-2; TRBD2 aligns across 7 bases. The trim removed 3 bases at V and 2 bases at J, leaving 1 base unmatched. CDR3 size: 14 residues. Germline V gene lookup returns CDR1 SGHAT and CDR2 FQNNGV. CDR3 DNA: TGTGCCAGCAGCTTCGGGGGGACCTACAATGAGCAGTTCTTC. Encoded protein: CASSFGGTYNEQFF. Variable domain in full (rest from reference TRBV11-2 and TRBJ2-1): EAGVAQSPRYKIIEKRQSVAFWCNPISGHATLYWYQQILGQGPKLLIQFQNNGVVDDSQLPKDRFSAERLKGVDSTLKIQPAKLEDSAVYLCASSFGGTYNEQFFGPGTRLTVL.

This rearrangement joins TRBV7-9 to TRBJ1-2; D is ambiguous. Germline-derived CDR1 and CDR2 are SEHNR and FQNEAQ (reference sequence). This CDR3 spans 13 amino acids. Between the trimmed V and J ends, which lost 2 bases and 4 bases, there was a span of 8 bases. The CDR3 sequence: CASSLLQIYGYTF. The CDR3 DNA is TGTGCCAGCAGCTTACTACAGATCTATGGCTACACCTTC.

The genes are TRBV29-1 and TRBJ1-6, with 7 bases identical to TRBD1. The germline V gene encodes CDR1 SQVTM and CDR2 ANQGSEA. The CDR3 consists of 13 residues. The V segment lost 7 bases and the J segment 6 bases; nucleotides outside the gene matches: 6. CDR3 sequence reads: CSALTGPNSPLHF. CDR3 DNA: TGCAGCGCCCTGACAGGGCCTAATTCACCCCTCCACTTT.

Of note for this clone: The sample carries other DNA sequences with the same CDR3. The chain combines TRBV7-2 with TRBJ1-4; D unclear. Looked up from germline, CDR1 is SGHTA and CDR2 is FQGNSA. The V end was cut by 1 base, the J end by 0 bases, with 6 bases between. The CDR3 loop spans 15 amino acids. As DNA, the CDR3 is TGTGCCAGCAGCTTAGTTCGAGCAACTAATGAAAAACTGTTTTTT. Protein: CASSLVRATNEKLFF.

The chain is built from TRBV2 and TRBJ2-2; 7 positions agree with TRBD1. The J segment lost 4 bases and the V segment lost 8 bases, leaving 13 bases of the junction unmatched. CDR1 and CDR2 from the germline V gene are SNHLY and FYNNEI. The CDR3 length is 16 residues. CDR3 DNA: TGTGCCAGCCTCCTAGACAGGGCGAGTCCCACCGGGGAGCTGTTTTTT. It encodes CASLLDRASPTGELFF.

This chain uses TRBV6-5 with TRBJ2-7; 7 bases line up with TRBD1. The V gene's germline CDR1 is MNHEY and CDR2 SVGAGI. The CDR3 has 15 amino acids. The J segment lost 2 bases and the V segment lost 6 bases, leaving 10 bases of the junction unmatched. CDR3 nucleotides: TGTGCCAGCAGCCGGCTCGGGACAGCGACCTACGAGCAGTACTTC. This encodes CASSRLGTATYEQYF.

The chain joins TRBV19 to TRBJ1-1; the D is unclear. Germline V gene data show CDR1 as LNHDA and CDR2 as SQIVND (reference sequence). This CDR3 has 12 residues. Trimming stripped 6 bases from V and 3 bases from J, with 8 bases between. For the CDR3, the DNA is TGTGCCAGTAGGAGTCGGGACACTGAAGCTTTCTTT. Translation: CASRSRDTEAFF.

The V call is TRBV7-2, the J call TRBJ1-1; 9 bases are shared with TRBD1. V dropped 1 base and J dropped 4; count of bases not matched to a gene: 4. Germline CDR1 and CDR2: SGHTA and FQGNSA. The length of the CDR3 is 15 residues. The DNA for the CDR3 is TGTGCCAGCAGCTTAGTACAGGGGGCTATCACTGAAGCTTTCTTT. Protein sequence: CASSLVQGAITEAFF. Filled out from reference TRBV7-2 and TRBJ1-1, the complete variable domain reads GAGVSQSPSNKVTEKGKDVELRCDPISGHTALYWYRQSLGQGLEFLIYFQGNSAPDKSGLPSDRFSAERTGGSVSTLTIQRTQQEDSAVYLCASSLVQGAITEAFFGQGTRLTVV.

The CDR3: CASSVTGTGNYGYTF. CDR3 DNA: TGCGCCAGCAGCGTTACCGGGACAGGTAACTATGGCTACACCTTC. This sequence joins TRBV5-1 and TRBJ1-2; 8 bases are shared with TRBD1. Germline-derived CDR1 and CDR2 are SGHRS and YFSETQ. With V trimmed by 4 bases and J by 1 base, 6 bases remained unmatched. The length of the CDR3 is 15 residues.

This rearrangement joins TRBV15 to TRBJ1-5, with D possibly TRBD1 on 5 matching bases. Germline V gene data show CDR1 as LNHNV and CDR2 as YYDKDF (reference sequence). CDR3 size: 13 residues. V was shortened by 7 bases and J by 3 bases, with 10 bases between the two germline ends. The chain's CDR3 is CATTGAHNQPQHF. The CDR3 DNA sequence: TGTGCCACCACTGGGGCTCACAATCAGCCCCAGCATTTT.

The genes are TRBV15 and TRBJ1-6, with TRBD1 identical over 7 bases. Trimming took 0 bases from V and 9 from J; bases not matched to a gene: 5. In germline, CDR1 is LNHNV, CDR2 YYDKDF (reference sequence). The CDR3 runs to 15 residues. The CDR3 sequence: CATSREIPGGSPLHF. The CDR3 DNA follows: TGTGCCACCAGCAGAGAAATCCCAGGGGGTTCACCCCTCCACTTT.

V is TRBV3-1 (or the pseudogene TRBV3-2) and J is TRBJ1-4; weak D call: TRBD1 (6 bases). Deletions cut 2 bases from V and 8 bases from J, with 15 bases between. This CDR3 has 15 amino acids. CDR1 is LGHDT, CDR2 YNNKEL, per germline (reference sequence). CDR3 residues: CASSQTGGRGEKLFF. CDR3 in DNA: TGTGCCAGCAGCCAAACGGGGGGGCGAGGCGAAAAACTGTTTTTT.

The CDR3 sequence: CARGGQGEGYTF. Written as DNA, the CDR3 is TGTGCCAGGGGAGGACAGGGTGAAGGCTACACCTTC. V and J are TRBV6-5 and TRBJ1-2; 8 bases agree with TRBD1. The CDR3 spans 12 residues. V trimming: 9 bases; J trimming: 8 bases; junction bases outside the gene matches: 8. CDR1 and CDR2 from the germline V gene are MNHEY and SVGAGI.

The chain uses TRBV2 and TRBJ2-5; no reliable D call. Trimming took 8 bases from V and 5 from J, leaving 12 bases between them. This CDR3 is 12 amino acids long. CDR1 and CDR2 (germline): SNHLY, FYNNEI. CDR3 protein: CASVGIGETQYF. CDR3 in DNA: TGTGCCAGCGTAGGTATCGGGGAGACCCAGTACTTC.

The chain is built from TRBV28 and TRBJ1-1, with 7 bases that match TRBD1. V lost 5 bases to trimming and J lost 1 base; unmatched junction nucleotides: 7. CDR1 is MDHEN, CDR2 SYDVKM, per germline. This CDR3 has 15 residues. The CDR3 DNA sequence: TGTGCCAGCAGTCCGCAGACAGGGAGGAACACTGAAGCTTTCTTT. It specifies CASSPQTGRNTEAFF.

The rearrangement joins TRBV30 to TRBJ1-1; D is unclear. The CDR3 is made up of 13 amino acids. Trimming took off 1 base at V and 1 base at J, with 7 bases between the two ends. CDR1 is GTSNPN, CDR2 SVGIG, per germline (reference sequence). The CDR3 nucleotides are TGTGCCTGGAGTGCTACGAGGAACACTGAAGCTTTCTTT. Encoded protein: CAWSATRNTEAFF. Using reference TRBV30 and TRBJ1-1 for the parts outside the CDR3, the full variable domain is SQTIHQWPATLVQPVGSPLSLECTVEGTSNPNLYWYRQAAGRGLQLLFYSVGIGQISSEVPQNLSASRPQDRQFILSSKKLLLSDSGFYLCAWSATRNTEAFFGQGTRLTVV.

The chain uses TRBV12-3 or TRBV12-4 and TRBJ1-2; tentatively, D is TRBD1 (6 bases). The V gene lost 6 bases and the J gene lost 8 bases, with 13 bases spanning the gap. This CDR3 comprises 12 residues. CDR3: CASSHGQGGYTF. CDR3 DNA: TGTGCCAGCAGCCACGGGCAGGGGGGCTACACCTTC.

The chain carries TRBV7-3 and TRBJ1-1; D gene ambiguous. The V gene's germline CDR1 is SGHTA and CDR2 FQGTGA. Trimming took 1 base from V and 2 from J, leaving 8 bases between them. The CDR3 sequence is 14 residues long. The DNA for the CDR3 is TGTGCCAGCAGCTTAAATCCGGGAAACACTGAAGCTTTCTTT. Translating it yields CASSLNPGNTEAFF. Complete variable domain (other parts from reference TRBV7-3 and TRBJ1-1): GAGVSQTPSNKVTEKGKYVELRCDPISGHTALYWYRQSLGQGPEFLIYFQGTGAADDSGLPNDRFFAVRPEGSVSTLKIQRTERGDSAVYLCASSLNPGNTEAFFGQGTRLTVV.

This chain connects TRBV7-8 to TRBJ2-3, with D possibly being TRBD2 (6 bases). Looked up from germline, CDR1 is SGHVS and CDR2 is FQNEAQ. The V and J ends lost 1 base and 0 bases respectively, with 14 bases between them. The CDR3 covers 17 residues. CDR3 sequence reads: CASSLVGSGPSTDTQYF. The DNA for the CDR3 is TGTGCCAGCAGCTTAGTTGGGAGCGGGCCTAGCACAGATACGCAGTATTTT.

The chain joins TRBV19 to TRBJ1-5; the match to TRBD1 covers 8 bases. The CDR3 consists of 14 residues. CDR1 is LNHDA, CDR2 SQIVND, per germline (reference sequence). V dropped 4 bases and J dropped 2; count of bases not matched to a gene: 1. The CDR3 DNA is TGTGCCAGTAGTACGACAGGGGGCAATCAGCCCCAGCATTTT. Its protein is CASSTTGGNQPQHF.

The CDR3 DNA follows: TGCGCCAGCAGCTTGGATGGAGGGCGGGAGACCCAGTACTTC. Amino acids: CASSLDGGRETQYF. The chain carries TRBV5-1 and TRBJ2-5; possibly TRBD2 for D (6 bases). Germline V CDR1 and CDR2: SGHRS, YFSETQ. V lost 0 bases and J 5 bases, leaving 11 bases between the germline ends. This CDR3 has 14 amino acids.